These 7 T cell receptor beta chains were sequenced from one sample in a study of post-analysis software for immune sequencing data. TCR beta cDNA libraries included unique molecular identifiers. MiXCR, run by TCRdb on the PCR reads, gives a single entry per CDR3 protein. The sample comprises 450,000 to 650,000 distinct CDR3 sequences, about 40% of which are singletons, and approximately 1.7% rests with the top ten. These TCRs are of unknown antigen specificity. Study-wide findings and caveats: Controls showed lower frequencies than patients for five or six TRBV segments, and TRBV5-6, TRBV5-1 and TRBV20-1 were among these.

Sequencing was carried out using blood. These receptors originate from a girl aged 10 to 17 with multiple sclerosis.

The V and J genes are TRBV7-2 and TRBJ2-5; TRBD2 might be the D (6 bases). Germline V CDR1 and CDR2: SGHTA, FQGNSA. Trimming left V 3 bases short and J 2 bases short, with 19 bases between. This CDR3 spans 17 amino acids. The CDR3 DNA reads TGTGCCAGCAGCTTGGCCCCTAACCCGGGGGTACAAGAGACCCAGTACTTC. It translates to CASSLAPNPGVQETQYF.

The gene calls are TRBV20-1 and TRBJ1-2; a possible D gene is TRBD1 (6 bases). Germline loops: CDR1 DFQATT, CDR2 SNEGSKA (reference sequence). This CDR3 region has 14 residues. The V end lost 2 bases, the J end lost 4 bases, and 14 bases lay between the germline ends. The CDR3 sequence is CSARPTGFGYGYTF. CDR3 DNA: TGCAGTGCTAGACCGACAGGTTTCGGCTATGGCTACACCTTC.

V usage is TRBV20-1 and J usage is TRBJ2-5; tentatively, D is TRBD2 (6 bases). Trimming shortened V by 5 bases and J by 0 bases, and 22 bases separated the two germline ends. The germline gives CDR1 DFQATT, CDR2 SNEGSKA (reference sequence). This CDR3 has 17 amino acids. The CDR3 protein is CSAEADFGTVYQETQYF. The CDR3 DNA reads as TGCAGTGCTGAGGCAGACTTCGGGACTGTGTACCAAGAGACCCAGTACTTC.

The table lists this clonotype with a few counts. The chain couples TRBV20-1 to TRBJ2-7; no clear D gene. This CDR3 is 12 amino acids long. Germline CDR1 DFQATT, CDR2 SNEGSKA (reference sequence). Deletions cut 5 bases from V and 0 bases from J, with 8 bases between. The CDR3, as DNA: TGCAGTGCTGCCGACATCTCCTACGAGCAGTACTTC. It translates to CSAADISYEQYF.

This clonotype has just one count. The rearrangement links TRBV25-1 to TRBJ1-5, with a weak D call TRBD1 (5 bases). V gave up 1 base and J gave up 7 bases, with 11 bases separating them. This CDR3 has 14 amino acids. Germline CDR1 is MGHDK and CDR2 is SYGVNS. CDR3 region: CASSELGTGQPQHF. Written as DNA, the CDR3 is TGTGCCAGCAGTGAATTGGGGACCGGGCAGCCCCAGCATTTT.

This clonotype occurred a few times. This chain joins TRBV10-3 and TRBJ2-6, with TRBD2 as a possible D gene (5 bases). CDR3 length: 17 amino acids. Germline V gives CDR1 ENHRY, CDR2 SYGVKD. V gave up 0 bases and J gave up 0 bases, with 9 bases separating them. The DNA for the CDR3 is TGTGCCATCAGTGAGTCGAGTCGGGACTCTGGGGCCAACGTCCTGACTTTC. It specifies CAISESSRDSGANVLTF.

This clonotype was seen a handful of times. The chain joins TRBV12-3 or TRBV12-4 to TRBJ1-1; D unclear. Between the trimmed V and J ends, which lost 5 bases and 1 base, there was a span of 14 bases. The CDR3 runs 15 residues. Here the CDR3 reads CASSLELGKNTEAFF. For the CDR3, the DNA is TGTGCCAGCAGTCTGGAACTAGGGAAGAACACTGAAGCTTTCTTT.